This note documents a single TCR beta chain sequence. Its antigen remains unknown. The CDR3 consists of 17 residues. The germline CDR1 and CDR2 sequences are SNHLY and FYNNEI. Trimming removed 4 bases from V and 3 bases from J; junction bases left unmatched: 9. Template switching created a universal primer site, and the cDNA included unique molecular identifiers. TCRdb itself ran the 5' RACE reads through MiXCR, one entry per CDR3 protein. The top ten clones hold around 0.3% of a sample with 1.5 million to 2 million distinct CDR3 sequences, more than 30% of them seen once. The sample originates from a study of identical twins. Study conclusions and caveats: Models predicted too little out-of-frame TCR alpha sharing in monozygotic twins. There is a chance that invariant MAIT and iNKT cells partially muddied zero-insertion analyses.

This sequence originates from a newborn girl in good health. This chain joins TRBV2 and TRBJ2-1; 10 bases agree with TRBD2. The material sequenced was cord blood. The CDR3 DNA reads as TGTGCCAGCAGTGTCAAGCGGGGGGGATCCCGCTACAATGAGCAGTTCTTC. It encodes CASSVKRGGSRYNEQFF.